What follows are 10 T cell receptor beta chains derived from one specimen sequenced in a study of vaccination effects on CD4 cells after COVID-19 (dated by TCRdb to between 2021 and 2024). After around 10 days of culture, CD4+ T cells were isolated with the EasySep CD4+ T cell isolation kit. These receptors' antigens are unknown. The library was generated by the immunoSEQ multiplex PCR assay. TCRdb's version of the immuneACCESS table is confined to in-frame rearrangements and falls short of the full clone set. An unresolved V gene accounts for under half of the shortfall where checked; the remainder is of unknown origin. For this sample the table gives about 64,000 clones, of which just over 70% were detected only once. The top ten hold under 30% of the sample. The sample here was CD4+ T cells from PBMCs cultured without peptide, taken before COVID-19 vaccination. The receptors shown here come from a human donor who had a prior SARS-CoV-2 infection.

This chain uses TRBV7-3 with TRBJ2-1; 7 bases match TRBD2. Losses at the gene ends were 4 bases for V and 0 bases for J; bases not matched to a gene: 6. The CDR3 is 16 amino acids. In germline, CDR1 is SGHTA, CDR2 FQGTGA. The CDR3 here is CASSSYGGGSYNEQFF. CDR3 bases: TGTGCCAGCAGCTCCTATGGCGGGGGCTCCTACAATGAGCAGTTCTTC. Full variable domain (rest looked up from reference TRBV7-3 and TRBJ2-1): GAGVSQTPSNKVTEKGKYVELRCDPISGHTALYWYRQSLGQGPEFLIYFQGTGAADDSGLPNDRFFAVRPEGSVSTLKIQRTERGDSAVYLCASSSYGGGSYNEQFFGPGTRLTVL.

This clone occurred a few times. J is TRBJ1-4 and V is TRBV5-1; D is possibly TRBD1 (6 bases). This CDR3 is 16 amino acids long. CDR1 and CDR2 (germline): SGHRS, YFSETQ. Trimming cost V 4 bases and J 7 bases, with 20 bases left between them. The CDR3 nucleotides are TGCGCCAGCAGCCCGGACGGTGGGGGGCGCAGTGAAAAACTGTTTTTT. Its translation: CASSPDGGGRSEKLFF.

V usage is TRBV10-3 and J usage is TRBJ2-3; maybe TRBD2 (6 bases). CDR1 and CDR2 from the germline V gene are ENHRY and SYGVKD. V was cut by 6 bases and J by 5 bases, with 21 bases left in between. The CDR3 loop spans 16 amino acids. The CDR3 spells CAISTLGSGQEDTQYF. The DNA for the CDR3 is TGTGCCATCAGCACCCTCGGTAGCGGCCAGGAAGATACGCAGTATTTT.

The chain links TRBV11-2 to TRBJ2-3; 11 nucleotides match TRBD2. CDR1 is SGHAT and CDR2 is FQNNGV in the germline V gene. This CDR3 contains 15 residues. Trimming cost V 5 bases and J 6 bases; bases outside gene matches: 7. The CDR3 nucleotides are TGTGCCAGCAGCCGGATACTAGCGGGGGTGGATACGCAGTATTTT. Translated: CASSRILAGVDTQYF.

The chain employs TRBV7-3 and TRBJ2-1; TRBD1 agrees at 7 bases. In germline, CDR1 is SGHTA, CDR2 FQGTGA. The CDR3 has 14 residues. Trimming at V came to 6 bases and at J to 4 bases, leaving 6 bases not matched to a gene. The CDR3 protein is CASSRTGVYNEQFF. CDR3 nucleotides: TGTGCCAGCAGTAGGACAGGCGTATACAATGAGCAGTTCTTC.

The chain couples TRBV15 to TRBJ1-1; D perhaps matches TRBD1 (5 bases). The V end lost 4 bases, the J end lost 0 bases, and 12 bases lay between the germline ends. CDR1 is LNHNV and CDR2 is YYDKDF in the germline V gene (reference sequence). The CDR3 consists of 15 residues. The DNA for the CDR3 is TGTGCCACCAGCACGGGGGGTTTCTTGAACACTGAAGCTTTCTTT. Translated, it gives CATSTGGFLNTEAFF.

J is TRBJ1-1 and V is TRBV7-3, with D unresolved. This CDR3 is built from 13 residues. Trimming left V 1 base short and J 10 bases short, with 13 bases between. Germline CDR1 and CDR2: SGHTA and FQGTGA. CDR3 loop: CASSLNTGQRAFF. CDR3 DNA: TGTGCCAGCAGCTTAAATACTGGCCAAAGAGCTTTCTTT.

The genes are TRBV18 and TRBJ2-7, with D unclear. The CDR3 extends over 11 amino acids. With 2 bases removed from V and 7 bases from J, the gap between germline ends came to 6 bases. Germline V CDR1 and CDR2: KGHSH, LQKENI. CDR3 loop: CASSPSEEQYF. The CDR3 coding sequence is TGTGCCAGCTCACCATCGGAGGAGCAGTACTTC.

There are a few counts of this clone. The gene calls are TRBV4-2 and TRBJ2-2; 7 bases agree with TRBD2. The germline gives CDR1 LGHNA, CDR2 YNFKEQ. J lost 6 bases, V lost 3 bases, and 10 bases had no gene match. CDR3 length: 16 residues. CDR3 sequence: CASSQRLARVPGELFF. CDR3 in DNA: TGTGCCAGCAGCCAGAGACTAGCTCGTGTCCCCGGGGAGCTGTTTTTT.

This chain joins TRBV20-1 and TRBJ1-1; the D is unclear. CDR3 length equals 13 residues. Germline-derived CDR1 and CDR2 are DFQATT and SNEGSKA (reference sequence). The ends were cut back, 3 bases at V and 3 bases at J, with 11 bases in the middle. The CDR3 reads CSASDGADTEAFF. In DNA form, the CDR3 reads TGCAGTGCTAGTGACGGAGCGGACACTGAAGCTTTCTTT.